This T cell receptor beta chain was retrieved from a study of long-term antiretroviral therapy in people with HIV. Note on this clone: Its antigen remains unidentified.

The study's findings and limits: The repertoire was dominated at all time points by clones expanded before ART. Relative to control repertoires, HIV repertoires exhibited narrower CDR3 length ranges.

The CDR3 is made up of 17 amino acids. Germline CDR1 is MNHEY and CDR2 is SMNVEV (reference sequence). V gave up 2 bases and J gave up 3 bases, with 16 bases separating them. Sequencing used immunoSEQ v3.0 at survey level. Assay used: immunoSEQ multiplex PCR; TCRdb lists only in-frame clones, some missing. The profile covers about 28,000 clones, with about 95% appearing a single time and 8% taken by the ten largest. The chain is built from TRBV27 and TRBJ2-2, with D perhaps matching TRBD1 (5 bases). The TCR originated in a man aged 25 to 40 with HIV. The sample here was unsorted PBMCs, taken roughly 6 years after starting antiretroviral therapy. In nucleotides, the CDR3 is TGTGCCAGCAGTTTAGGCAGGGTCAACTGGGACACCGGGGAGCTGTTTTTT. Translated: CASSLGRVNWDTGELFF.